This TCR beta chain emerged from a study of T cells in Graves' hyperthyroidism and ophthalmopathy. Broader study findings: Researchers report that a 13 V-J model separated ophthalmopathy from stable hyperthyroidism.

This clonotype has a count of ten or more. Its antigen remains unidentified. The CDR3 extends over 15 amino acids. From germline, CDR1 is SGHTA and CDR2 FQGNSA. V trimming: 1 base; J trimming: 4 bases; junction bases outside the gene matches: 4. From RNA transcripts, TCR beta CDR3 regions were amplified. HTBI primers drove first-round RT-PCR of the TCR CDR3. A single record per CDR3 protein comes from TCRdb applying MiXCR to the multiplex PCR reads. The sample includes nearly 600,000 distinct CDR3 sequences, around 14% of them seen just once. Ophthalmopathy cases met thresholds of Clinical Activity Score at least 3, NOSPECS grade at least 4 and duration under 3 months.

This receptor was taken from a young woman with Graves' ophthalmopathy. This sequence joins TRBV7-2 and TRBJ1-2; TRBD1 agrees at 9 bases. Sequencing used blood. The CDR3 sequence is CASSLDRGRSYGYTF. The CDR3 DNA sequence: TGTGCCAGCAGCTTAGACAGGGGGCGAAGCTATGGCTACACCTTC.